This TCR beta chain derives from a study of blood T cell repertoires in COVID-19. Study-level background: PBMCs, B-cell-depleted T cells, or T cells were the source of the cDNA or gDNA that made up the material.

V trimming: 4 bases; J trimming: 4 bases; junction bases outside the gene matches: 0. Germline V gives CDR1 SGHTA, CDR2 FQGTGA. The CDR3 totals 13 residues. Clones were sequenced by immunoSEQ multiplex PCR, and TCRdb holds only the in-frame ones, with some missing. The sample lists roughly 300,000 clones, about 82% occurring once. This chain joins TRBV7-3 and TRBJ1-1; 10 bases are a match to TRBD1. The TCR sequence derives from a woman in her forties or fifties with acute or convalescent COVID-19. Sequencing input: peripheral blood. The CDR3 sequence: CASSWDRGTEAFF. The DNA for the CDR3 is TGTGCCAGCAGCTGGGACAGGGGCACTGAAGCTTTCTTT.